This TCR beta chain stems from a study of cytomegalovirus exposure and HLA in healthy donors. Findings of the study overall: Excluded were some V segments that proved indistinguishable, including TRBV6-2 and TRBV6-3.

V lost 4 bases and J lost 1; bases outside the gene matches: 6. This CDR3 spans 15 amino acids. Germline V gives CDR1 LNHDA, CDR2 SQIVND (reference sequence). Primers: 60 Vbeta forward and 13 Jbeta reverse. Profiled with immunoSEQ multiplex PCR; TCRdb holds only in-frame clones, not every one. The table shows about 190,000 clones, with around 90% occurring only once. With regard to this clone: Its antigen is not identified.

The source is a boy between 2 and 10 years old in good health and CMV-seronegative. Sequenced: PBMCs. This sequence joins TRBV19 and TRBJ1-1; 7 bases are shared with TRBD1. The CDR3 spells CASSTRTGKNTEAFF. In DNA, the CDR3 is TGTGCCAGTAGTACCCGGACAGGAAAGAACACTGAAGCTTTCTTT.